This TCR beta chain was sequenced for a study of cytomegalovirus exposure and HLA in healthy donors. This CDR3 comprises 14 residues. Germline CDR1 MNHEY, CDR2 SVGAGI. J lost 5 bases, V lost 8 bases, and 11 bases had no gene match. Healthy bone marrow donors made up the donors. Both 60 Vbeta primers and 13 Jbeta primers went into the PCR. The repertoire was sequenced with immunoSEQ multiplex PCR; TCRdb's copy has only in-frame clones and lacks some. The sample contains approximately 100,000 clones, 70% of which appear only once. The TCR was taken from a man aged 45-60 years in good health and CMV-seronegative. The chain joins TRBV6-5 to TRBJ2-5; 7 bases line up with TRBD1. Sample: PBMCs. This CDR3 is CASSPGQEWETQYF. The CDR3 coding sequence is TGTGCCAGCTCTCCCGGACAGGAATGGGAGACCCAGTACTTC.